The text below deals with one TCR beta chain. With 0 bases removed from V and 6 bases from J, the gap between germline ends came to 13 bases. The length of the CDR3 is 15 residues. Germline CDR1 is MNHEY and CDR2 is SVGAGI. This sample was taken from a study of blood T cell repertoires in COVID-19. As processed by the authors: Cell counts per sample came from amplifying reference gene primers. Measured with immunoSEQ multiplex PCR; TCRdb has only the in-frame clones, and not every one. The V and J calls and clone size are taken from that table; D and trimming were inferred from the DNA. Seen here are about 190,000 clones, under 90% observed once, and the top ten hold about a fifth.

This sequence was found in a human donor in a cohort sampled during active COVID-19. Sequencing used peripheral blood. The J gene is TRBJ2-3, the V gene TRBV6-5, with D possibly being TRBD1 (6 bases). The CDR3 DNA reads TGTGCCAGCAGTTACTCGGGGGACAAAATGGATACGCAGTATTTT. It specifies CASSYSGDKMDTQYF.